The T cell receptor beta chain under discussion was sequenced for a study of chemoradiotherapy in HPV16-positive cancers. Study-wide findings and caveats: Better recurrence-free survival went with HPV-responsive T-cell expansion in HPV16-positive patients. Only a couple of HPV16-positive patients supplied the functional HPV-specificity definition.

Data came from immunoSEQ multiplex PCR; TCRdb stores just in-frame clones and leaves some out. The data show about 22,000 clones, about nine tenths seen once. To note about this clone: Its antigen is not identified.

Germline CDR1 reads SGHTA; CDR2 reads FQGTGA. The CDR3 runs to 16 residues. V was trimmed by 0 bases and J by 3 bases, leaving 14 bases between them. Repeated repertoire sampling spanned the course of chemoradiotherapy. The material sequenced was blood, taken from a patient who underwent chemoradiotherapy. The origin of this receptor is a human donor with HPV-associated anogenital cancer. The V gene is TRBV7-3, the J gene TRBJ1-1, with D possibly TRBD1 on 5 matching bases. The CDR3, as DNA: TGTGCCAGCAGCTTAACGGGGGGGTTGGCGGACACTGAAGCTTTCTTT. Protein product: CASSLTGGLADTEAFF.